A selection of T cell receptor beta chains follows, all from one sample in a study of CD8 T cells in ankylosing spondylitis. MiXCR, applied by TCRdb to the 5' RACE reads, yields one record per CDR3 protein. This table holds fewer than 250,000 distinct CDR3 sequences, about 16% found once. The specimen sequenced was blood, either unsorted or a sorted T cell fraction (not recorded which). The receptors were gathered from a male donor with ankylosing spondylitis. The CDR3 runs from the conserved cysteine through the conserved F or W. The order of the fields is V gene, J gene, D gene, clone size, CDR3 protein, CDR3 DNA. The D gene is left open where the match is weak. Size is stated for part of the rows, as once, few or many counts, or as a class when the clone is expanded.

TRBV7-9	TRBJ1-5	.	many	CASSYPGHNQPQHF	TGTGCCAGCAGCTACCCGGGACATAATCAGCCCCAGCATTTT
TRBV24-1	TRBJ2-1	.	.	CATSDSQGSSYNEQFF	TGTGCCACCAGTGATTCCCAGGGGAGCTCCTACAATGAGCAGTTCTTC
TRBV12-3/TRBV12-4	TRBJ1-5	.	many	CASSPTDYSNQPQHF	TGTGCCAGCAGTCCCACCGATTATAGCAATCAGCCCCAGCATTTT
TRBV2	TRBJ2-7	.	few	CASRGDGGYEQYF	TGTGCCAGCAGAGGGGATGGAGGATACGAGCAGTACTTC
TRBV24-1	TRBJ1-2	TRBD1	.	CATRGQGDGYTF	TGTGCCACCAGGGGACAGGGAGATGGCTACACCTTC
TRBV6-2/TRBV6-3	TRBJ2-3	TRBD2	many	CASSSGRATDTQYF	TGTGCCAGCAGTAGCGGGAGGGCCACAGATACGCAGTATTTT
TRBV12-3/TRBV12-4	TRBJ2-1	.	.	CASTPGAEPNEQFF	TGTGCCAGCACCCCGGGGGCAGAGCCCAATGAGCAGTTCTTC
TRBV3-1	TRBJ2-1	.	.	CASSQGTLEQFF	TGTGCCAGCAGCCAGGGGACGTTAGAGCAGTTCTTC
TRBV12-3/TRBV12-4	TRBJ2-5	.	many	CASSPFRGQETQYF	TGTGCCAGCAGTCCCTTCCGGGGTCAAGAGACCCAGTACTTC
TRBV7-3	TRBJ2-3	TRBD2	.	CASSSHLAGMGDTQYF	TGTGCCAGCAGCTCCCACCTAGCGGGGATGGGAGATACGCAGTATTTT
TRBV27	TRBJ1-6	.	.	CARSLSPTGDSPLHF	TGTGCCAGAAGTTTATCCCCGACCGGTGATTCACCCCTCCACTTT
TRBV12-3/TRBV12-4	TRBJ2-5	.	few	CASRGVAETQYF	TGTGCCAGCAGAGGGGTTGCCGAGACCCAGTACTTC
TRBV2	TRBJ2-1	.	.	CASSGLITRNEQFF	TGTGCCAGCAGCGGACTCATCACGAGGAATGAGCAGTTCTTC
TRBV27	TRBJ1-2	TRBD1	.	CASSLSSGQDYGYTF	TGTGCCAGCAGTTTATCTTCGGGACAGGACTATGGCTACACCTTC
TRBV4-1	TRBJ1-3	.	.	CASSQDEGLTGNTIYF	TGCGCCAGCAGCCAAGATGAGGGTCTCACTGGAAACACCATATATTTT
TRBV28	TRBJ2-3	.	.	CASSLLVDTQYF	TGTGCCAGCAGTTTGTTGGTAGATACGCAGTATTTT
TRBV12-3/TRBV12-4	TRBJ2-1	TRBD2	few	CASSLGGLAGNEQFF	TGTGCCAGCAGTTTAGGGGGACTAGCGGGCAATGAGCAGTTCTTC
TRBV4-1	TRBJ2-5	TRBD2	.	CASSQVGGTSKTQYF	TGCGCCAGCAGCCAAGTCGGAGGGACTAGCAAGACCCAGTACTTC
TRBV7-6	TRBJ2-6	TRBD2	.	CASSLDPGLPPSGANVLTF	TGTGCCAGCAGCTTAGATCCGGGACTACCTCCCTCTGGGGCCAACGTCCTGACTTTC
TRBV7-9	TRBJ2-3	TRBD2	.	CASSLFTAGITDTQYF	TGTGCCAGCAGCTTATTTACAGCGGGAATCACAGATACGCAGTATTTT
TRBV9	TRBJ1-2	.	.	CASSVGDGALYGYTF	TGTGCCAGCAGCGTAGGGGACGGAGCCCTCTATGGCTACACCTTC
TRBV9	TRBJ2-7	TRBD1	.	CASSVGTGHEQYF	TGTGCCAGCAGCGTAGGGACAGGGCACGAGCAGTACTTC
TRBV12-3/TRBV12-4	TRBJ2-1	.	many	CASSENNEQFF	TGTGCCAGCTCGGAGAACAATGAGCAGTTCTTC
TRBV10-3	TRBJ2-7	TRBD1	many	CAISTPGDSAYEQYF	TGTGCCATCAGTACCCCCGGGGACAGCGCCTACGAGCAGTACTTC
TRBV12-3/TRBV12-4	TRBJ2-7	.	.	CASSLPPGGRGSEQYF	TGTGCCAGCAGTCTCCCCCCGGGGGGCAGGGGAAGCGAGCAGTACTTC
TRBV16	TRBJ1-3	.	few	CASSHDSSGNTIYF	TGTGCCAGCAGCCACGACAGCTCTGGAAACACCATATATTTT
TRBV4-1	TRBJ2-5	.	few	CASSQGGGTGQTQYF	TGCGCCAGCAGCCAAGGCGGGGGGACAGGTCAGACCCAGTACTTC
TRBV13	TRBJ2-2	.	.	CASKGAETNTGELFF	TGTGCCAGCAAGGGTGCGGAAACGAACACCGGGGAGCTGTTTTTT
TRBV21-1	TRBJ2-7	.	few	CASSNLRGKTYEQYF	TGTGCCAGCAGCAACCTCCGGGGGAAGACCTACGAGCAGTACTTC
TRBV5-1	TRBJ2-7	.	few	CATRIGNEQYF	TGCGCCACCCGTATCGGGAACGAGCAGTACTTC
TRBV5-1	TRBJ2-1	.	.	CASGNMDGNNEQFF	TGCGCCAGCGGGAATATGGACGGTAACAATGAGCAGTTCTTC
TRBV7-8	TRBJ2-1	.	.	CASRPFLSGTYNEQFF	TGTGCCAGCAGACCCTTTCTGTCCGGAACCTACAATGAGCAGTTCTTC
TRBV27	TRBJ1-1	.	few	CASSFFGGLNTEAFF	TGTGCCAGCAGTTTTTTCGGCGGACTGAACACTGAAGCTTTCTTT
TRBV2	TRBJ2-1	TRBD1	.	CASSDVGQGYNEQFF	TGTGCCAGCAGTGACGTGGGACAGGGTTACAATGAGCAGTTCTTC
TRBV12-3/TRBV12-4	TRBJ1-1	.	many	CASRDPGWNTEAFF	TGTGCCAGCAGAGACCCAGGGTGGAACACTGAAGCTTTCTTT
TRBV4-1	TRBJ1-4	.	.	CASKTLPGPDATNEKLFF	TGCGCCAGCAAAACGCTTCCGGGACCGGATGCAACTAATGAAAAACTGTTTTTT
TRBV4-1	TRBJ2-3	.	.	CASSQDQDTQYF	TGCGCCAGCAGCCAAGATCAAGATACGCAGTATTTT
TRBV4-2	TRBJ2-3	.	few	CASSKMSLGRKTLSDTQYF	TGTGCCAGCAGCAAGATGAGCCTTGGACGTAAGACTCTGTCAGATACGCAGTATTTT
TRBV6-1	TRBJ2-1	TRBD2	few	CASKEGLAGSYNEQFF	TGTGCCAGCAAGGAGGGACTAGCGGGTTCCTACAATGAGCAGTTCTTC
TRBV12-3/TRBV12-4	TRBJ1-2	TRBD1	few	CASSSTGATYGYTF	TGTGCCAGCAGTTCGACAGGGGCGACCTATGGCTACACCTTC
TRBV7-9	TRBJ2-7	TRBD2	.	CASSLVGSGRANEQYF	TGTGCCAGCAGCTTAGTTGGCAGCGGGAGGGCAAACGAGCAGTACTTC
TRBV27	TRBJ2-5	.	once	CASSLSTGEIQETQYF	TGTGCCAGCAGTTTATCGACGGGGGAGATACAAGAGACCCAGTACTTC
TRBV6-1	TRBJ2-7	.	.	CASSEGHGSYEQYF	TGTGCCAGCAGTGAAGGACATGGCTCCTACGAGCAGTACTTC
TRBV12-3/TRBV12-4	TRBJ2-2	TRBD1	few	CASSYKNRRTGANTGELFF	TGTGCCAGCAGCTACAAAAACCGACGGACAGGTGCGAACACCGGGGAGCTGTTTTTT
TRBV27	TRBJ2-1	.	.	CASSFRDTNNEQFF	TGTGCCAGCAGTTTCCGGGACACCAACAATGAGCAGTTCTTC
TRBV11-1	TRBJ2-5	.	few	CASSSDRQRPRLVKTQYF	TGTGCCAGCAGTAGCGATCGACAGCGCCCTAGGCTAGTGAAGACCCAGTACTTC
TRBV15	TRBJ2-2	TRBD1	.	CATSIPPGQGAFWELFF	TGTGCCACCAGCATCCCTCCGGGACAGGGGGCGTTCTGGGAGCTGTTTTTT
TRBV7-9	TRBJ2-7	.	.	CASSFPPPETGGEQYF	TGTGCCAGCAGCTTTCCCCCTCCCGAGACAGGTGGAGAGCAGTACTTC
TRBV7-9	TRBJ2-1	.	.	CASSLFGGEQFF	TGTGCCAGCAGCTTATTTGGTGGGGAGCAGTTCTTC
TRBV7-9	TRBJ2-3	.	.	CASSFTLGTDTQYF	TGTGCCAGCAGCTTTACGTTGGGCACAGATACGCAGTATTTT